Listed below are T cell receptor beta chains from one sample, sequenced in a study of cytomegalovirus exposure and HLA in healthy donors. The method was immunoSEQ multiplex PCR; TCRdb's version includes in-frame clones alone and lacks a portion of them. The data show under 200,000 clones, with around 81% seen just once and just over 2% held by the top ten. The specimen sequenced was PBMCs. The receptors come from a woman under 30 in good health and CMV-seropositive. Both conserved end residues are part of each CDR3. A D gene is named only where the DNA matches it firmly. Clone size is shown for a subset of rows, as once, few, many or a class of expanded clone.

d_call cdr3_length j_call clone_size v_call cdr3_aa cdr3_nt
. 16 TRBJ2-3 . TRBV30 CAWSVRLSGGRHTQYF TGTGCCTGGAGTGTACGGTTATCCGGGGGGCGCCATACGCAGTATTTT
TRBD2 20 TRBJ2-3 . TRBV4-2 CASSQYRLAGGPVRADTQYF TGTGCCAGCAGCCAATACCGACTAGCGGGGGGGCCGGTGAGGGCAGATACGCAGTATTTT
TRBD2 17 TRBJ2-1 . TRBV5-1 CASSLSSGGGLNNEQFF TGCGCCAGCAGCTTGTCTAGCGGGGGGGGCTTGAACAATGAGCAGTTCTTC
TRBD1 13 TRBJ2-3 . TRBV7-2 CASTQGDGARSYF TGTGCCAGCACCCAGGGGGACGGAGCGAGGTCCTATTTT
TRBD1 18 TRBJ1-2 few TRBV28 CASSPLIGGQRGLMGYTF TGTGCCAGCAGTCCCCTTATCGGGGGACAGAGGGGTCTAATGGGCTACACCTTC
TRBD1 15 TRBJ1-1 few TRBV4-1 CASSARQGSITEAFF TGCGCCAGCAGCGCCCGACAGGGATCGATCACTGAAGCTTTCTTT
. 16 TRBJ1-4 . TRBV28 CASSLFVGPNNEKLFF TGTGCCAGCAGTTTGTTTGTTGGGCCGAATAATGAAAAACTGTTTTTT
TRBD2 16 TRBJ2-5 . TRBV18 CASSPWQGGDQETQYF TGTGCCAGCTCACCATGGCAGGGAGGGGACCAAGAGACCCAGTACTTC
TRBD1 13 TRBJ1-2 . TRBV2 CASRGDRGYGYTF TGTGCCAGCAGGGGAGACAGGGGCTATGGCTACACCTTC
TRBD2 14 TRBJ2-5 . TRBV30 CAWSAAGGYETQYF TGTGCCTGGAGTGCTGCGGGGGGATACGAGACCCAGTACTTC
. 15 TRBJ1-1 few TRBV7-3 CASSLSWSGETEAFF TGTGCCAGCAGCTTATCTTGGTCGGGGGAAACTGAAGCTTTCTTT
TRBD1 15 TRBJ1-6 . TRBV7-6 CASSYGQGYNSPLHF TGTGCCAGCAGCTATGGACAGGGATATAATTCACCCCTCCACTTT
. 14 TRBJ2-7 . TRBV28 CASTPGPPSYEQYF TGTGCCAGCACCCCAGGTCCCCCCTCCTACGAGCAGTACTTC
TRBD1 17 TRBJ1-3 . TRBV7-8 CASSPYPRTGTGNTIYF TGTGCCAGCAGCCCCTACCCCAGGACAGGGACTGGAAACACCATATATTTT
. 14 TRBJ1-4 . TRBV4-2 CASSQGQAGEKLFF TGTGCCAGCAGCCAAGGACAGGCCGGGGAAAAACTGTTTTTT
TRBD1 14 TRBJ1-4 . TRBV5-1 CASSSGQFNEKLFF TGCGCCAGCAGCTCGGGACAGTTTAATGAAAAACTGTTTTTT
. 13 TRBJ2-1 . TRBV6-5 CASSYSMENEQFF TGTGCCAGCAGTTACTCCATGGAGAATGAGCAGTTCTTC
TRBD2 14 TRBJ2-1 once TRBV11-2 CASSPGGGYYEQFF TGTGCCAGCAGCCCCGGCGGGGGATACTATGAGCAGTTCTTC
. 13 TRBJ1-1 . TRBV19 CASTSGGLSEAFF TGTGCCAGTACCAGCGGGGGGCTATCTGAAGCTTTCTTT
TRBD2 18 TRBJ2-2 once TRBV9 CASSEPGLAGEVTGELFF TGTGCCAGCAGCGAACCGGGACTAGCGGGGGAAGTGACCGGGGAGCTGTTTTTT
TRBD2 14 TRBJ2-5 . TRBV9 CASSVGGGWETQYF TGTGCCAGCAGCGTAGGCGGGGGGTGGGAGACCCAGTACTTC
TRBD1 15 TRBJ1-1 . TRBV7-6 CASSLGTGANTEAFF TGTGCCAGCAGCTTAGGGACAGGGGCGAACACTGAAGCTTTCTTT
. 16 TRBJ1-1 . TRBV14 CASSQSLGPTATEAFF TGTGCCAGCAGCCAATCTCTAGGCCCGACAGCGACTGAAGCTTTCTTT
. 17 TRBJ1-1 few TRBV2 CASSESGSKLKNTEAFF TGTGCCAGCAGTGAATCCGGGTCCAAGTTGAAGAACACTGAAGCTTTCTTT
TRBD1 15 TRBJ2-5 . TRBV2 CASSEGTGHKETQYF TGTGCCAGCAGTGAAGGGACAGGCCATAAAGAGACCCAGTACTTC
. 13 TRBJ2-7 . TRBV19 CASSNAGYYEQYF TGTGCCAGTAGTAACGCGGGCTACTACGAGCAGTACTTC
TRBD1 15 TRBJ2-1 . TRBV7-9 CASSRGQGTYNEQFF TGTGCCAGCAGCCGGGGACAGGGGACCTACAATGAGCAGTTCTTC
. 13 TRBJ1-1 . TRBV18 CASSPPAGPEAFF TGTGCCAGCTCACCACCGGCTGGCCCTGAAGCTTTCTTT
TRBD2 14 TRBJ2-3 . TRBV7-9 CASSLLFAGGTQYF TGTGCCAGCAGCTTACTTTTCGCGGGGGGGACGCAGTATTTT
TRBD1 15 TRBJ2-2 many TRBV25-1 CASSEGDRDTGELFF TGTGCCAGCAGTGAGGGGGACAGGGACACCGGGGAGCTGTTTTTT